What follows describes a single T cell receptor (beta chain). Its antigen is currently unknown. The data derive from a study of beta chain features in type 1 diabetes. Broader study findings: Cells that show high TCR expression could be over-represented by cDNA sequencing.

Expressed TCRB transcripts were sequenced because the isolated RNA had all been reverse transcribed beforehand. Measured with immunoSEQ multiplex PCR; TCRdb has only the in-frame clones, and not every one. The repertoire holds about 360,000 clones, around 12% seen once, with around 0.02% in the top ten. Germline CDR1 and CDR2: SGHNT and YYREEE (reference sequence). The CDR3 spans 13 residues. Trimming took off 4 bases at V and 4 bases at J, with 11 bases between the two ends. The sample taken for sequencing was naive CD4+ T cells from blood. The receptor's source is a man between 18 and 35 years old in good health. The chain recombines TRBV5-4 with TRBJ1-2; possibly TRBD1 for D (6 bases). This CDR3 reads CASSPGTSYGYTF. In DNA form, the CDR3 reads TGTGCCAGCAGCCCTGGGACATCCTATGGCTACACCTTC.